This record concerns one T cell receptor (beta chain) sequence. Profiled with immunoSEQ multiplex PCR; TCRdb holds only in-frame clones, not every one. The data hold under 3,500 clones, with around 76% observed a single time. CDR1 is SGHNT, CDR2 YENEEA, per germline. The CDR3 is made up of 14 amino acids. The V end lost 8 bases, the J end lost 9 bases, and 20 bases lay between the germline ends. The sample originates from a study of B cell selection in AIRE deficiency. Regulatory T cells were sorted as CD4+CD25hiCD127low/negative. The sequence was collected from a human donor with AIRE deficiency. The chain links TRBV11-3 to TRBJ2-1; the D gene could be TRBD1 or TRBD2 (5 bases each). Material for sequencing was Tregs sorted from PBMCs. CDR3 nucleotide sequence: TGTGCCAGCGGGGCGGGCCCTCTTCGGGGTGAGCAGTTCTTC. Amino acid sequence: CASGAGPLRGEQFF.